The 22 T cell receptor beta chains below were found in one sample sequenced in a study of T cell clones after liver transplantation (dated by TCRdb to the late 2010s). The library was made by the immunoSEQ multiplex PCR assay. TCRdb carries this immuneACCESS record with in-frame sequences only. Its versions omit some clonotypes, under half of them owing to an unresolved V gene in the studies checked, with the rest unexplained. The sample table contains 65,000 to 85,000 clones; only one count was recorded for approximately 80% of them. Of the sample, 2% to 2.5% is held by the ten largest clones. The specimen was CD4+ T cells from blood, collected about 50 months after liver transplant. The receptors were gathered from a human patient who received a liver transplant. It is possible that, after a transplant, some T cells come from the graft donor.

The table lists this clone with a few counts. CDR3 nucleotides: TGTGCCAGTAGTTGGGGTGATCAGCCCCAGCATTTT. Protein sequence: CASSWGDQPQHF. The chain combines TRBV19 with TRBJ1-5; D gene ambiguous. V lost 5 bases and J 5 bases, leaving 7 bases between the germline ends. This CDR3 region has 12 residues. Looked up from germline, CDR1 is LNHDA and CDR2 is SQIVND (reference sequence).

This chain connects TRBV29-1 to TRBJ1-3; TRBD1 might be the D (5 bases). This CDR3 is 11 amino acids long. The germline CDR1 and CDR2 sequences are SQVTM and ANQGSEA. The V and J ends lost 4 bases and 6 bases respectively, with 7 bases between them. The chain's CDR3 is CSVGQQNTIYF. CDR3 bases: TGCAGCGTTGGACAGCAAAACACCATATATTTT.

This clone counts as medium-sized. The CDR3 is CASSARRGADTQYF. In DNA form, the CDR3 reads TGTGCCAGCAGTGCCCGGAGGGGGGCAGATACGCAGTATTTT. V gene TRBV2 combines with J gene TRBJ2-3; either TRBD1 or TRBD2 may fit D (6 bases each). The V gene lost 4 bases and the J gene lost 4 bases, with 12 bases spanning the gap. The CDR3 length is 14 residues. CDR1 and CDR2 (germline): SNHLY, FYNNEI.

This clone has just one count. The chain is built from TRBV2 and TRBJ2-5, with D possibly matching TRBD2 (6 bases). V was clipped by 2 bases and J by 5 bases, with 9 bases between them. The CDR3 runs to 13 residues. Per the germline V gene, CDR1 is SNHLY and CDR2 is FYNNEI. The CDR3 coding sequence is TGTGCCAGCAGTGAAACTAGCAGTGAGACCCAGTACTTC. It is translated as CASSETSSETQYF.

The J gene is TRBJ1-3, the V gene TRBV6-6; D might be TRBD1 (6 bases). Germline-derived CDR1 and CDR2 are MNHNY and SVGAGI (reference sequence). The V and J ends lost 5 bases and 4 bases respectively, with 12 bases between them. This CDR3 is built from 14 residues. As DNA, the CDR3 is TGTGCCAGCAGTAAAGGACAGTCGGGAAACACCATATATTTT. Its translation is CASSKGQSGNTIYF.

The chain recombines TRBV9 with TRBJ2-2, with 10 bases identical to TRBD1. Per the germline V gene, CDR1 is SGDLS and CDR2 is YYNGEE. V dropped 4 bases and J dropped 0; count of bases not matched to a gene: 3. The length of the CDR3 is 16 residues. CDR3 in amino acids: CASSLDRGPNTGELFF. CDR3 DNA: TGTGCCAGCAGCCTCGACAGGGGGCCGAACACCGGGGAGCTGTTTTTT.

This clone is labeled as medium-sized (0.01 to 0.1%). The V and J genes are TRBV5-6 and TRBJ2-7, with a tentative D call TRBD2 (5 bases). Germline CDR1 SGHDT, CDR2 YYEEEE. The length of the CDR3 is 15 residues. The V gene lost 4 bases and the J gene lost 3 bases, with 17 bases spanning the gap. The CDR3 sequence is CASSPPDWRIYEQYF. CDR3 in DNA: TGTGCCAGCAGCCCCCCGGACTGGCGGATCTACGAGCAGTACTTC. The whole variable domain, remainder taken from reference TRBV5-6 and TRBJ2-7, is DAGVTQSPTHLIKTRGQQVTLRCSPKSGHDTVSWYQQALGQGPQFIFQYYEEEERQRGNFPDRFSGHQFPNYSSELNVNALLLGDSALYLCASSPPDWRIYEQYFGPGTRLTVT.

CDR3: CASSPQGGIGNEQYF. CDR3 DNA sequence: TGTGCCAGCAGCCCCCAGGGCGGGATCGGCAACGAGCAGTACTTC. The chain couples TRBV7-3 to TRBJ2-7; possible D gene TRBD2, 6 bases. This CDR3 contains 15 residues. Germline loops: CDR1 SGHTA, CDR2 FQGTGA. The V end was cut by 5 bases, the J end by 5 bases, with 19 bases between.

The chain recombines TRBV7-3 with TRBJ2-5; 8 bases align to TRBD2. In germline, CDR1 is SGHTA, CDR2 FQGTGA. The V and J ends lost 5 bases and 4 bases, in that order; junction bases with no gene match: 9. This CDR3 spans 15 amino acids. The chain's CDR3 is CASSVDRREGETQYF. CDR3 nucleotide sequence: TGTGCCAGCAGCGTAGACAGACGGGAGGGAGAGACCCAGTACTTC.

This chain links TRBV19 with TRBJ2-2; the match to TRBD1 covers 10 bases. This CDR3 has 17 amino acids. J was trimmed by 4 bases and V by 7 bases; bases with no gene match: 12. Germline V gene lookup returns CDR1 LNHDA and CDR2 SQIVND (reference sequence). Here the CDR3 reads CASTSLRTGGSTGELFF. The CDR3 region has the DNA TGTGCCAGTACCAGTCTCCGGACAGGGGGAAGCACCGGGGAGCTGTTTTTT.

This clone was recorded a few times. This chain uses TRBV19 with TRBJ2-7; 10 bases map to TRBD2. The CDR3 is made up of 15 amino acids. After removal of 3 bases from V and 5 bases from J, the junction contained 7 bases not matched to a gene. CDR1 is LNHDA and CDR2 is SQIVND in the germline V gene (reference sequence). CDR3 sequence: CASSILPSGSDEQYF. Here the CDR3 DNA reads TGTGCCAGTAGTATCCTTCCTAGCGGGAGTGACGAGCAGTACTTC. The full variable domain, in which reference TRBV19 and TRBJ2-7 provide the parts outside the CDR3, is DGGITQSPKYLFRKEGQNVTLSCEQNLNHDAMYWYRQDPGQGLRLIYYSQIVNDFQKGDIAEGYSVSREKKESFPLTVTSAQKNPTAFYLCASSILPSGSDEQYFGPGTRLTVT.

The chain carries TRBV2 and TRBJ2-3, with D possibly matching TRBD2 (6 bases). The CDR3 runs to 14 residues. Germline CDR1 reads SNHLY; CDR2 reads FYNNEI. V shed 6 bases and J shed 4 bases, with 14 bases lying between them. CDR3 residues: CASSGGLRADTQYF. The DNA of the CDR3 is TGTGCCAGCAGCGGAGGGCTGAGGGCAGATACGCAGTATTTT. Supplemented by reference TRBV2 and TRBJ2-3, the full variable domain reads EPEVTQTPSHQVTQMGQEVILRCVPISNHLYFYWYRQILGQKVEFLVSFYNNEISEKSEIFDDQFSVERPDGSNFTLKIRSTKLEDSAMYFCASSGGLRADTQYFGPGTRLTVL.

The chain joins TRBV7-9 to TRBJ1-5; no definite D call. V lost 1 base and J lost 9, with 7 bases in between. CDR1 and CDR2 (germline): SEHNR, FQNEAQ (reference sequence). The CDR3 spans 12 residues. CDR3 sequence reads: CASSLDRRPQHF. CDR3 nucleotide sequence: TGTGCCAGCAGCTTAGATCGGCGGCCCCAGCATTTT.

The J gene is TRBJ1-1, the V gene TRBV5-1; D ambiguous. Germline lookup yields CDR1 SGHRS and CDR2 YFSETQ. The CDR3 totals 15 residues. V was shortened by 0 bases and J by 5 bases, with 14 bases between the two germline ends. CDR3 DNA sequence: TGCGCCAGCAGCTTGGATGGAGGGTCGCGGACTGAAGCTTTCTTT. This gives the protein CASSLDGGSRTEAFF.

The V and J genes are TRBV19 and TRBJ1-4; D not resolved. CDR1 is LNHDA and CDR2 is SQIVND in the germline V gene (reference sequence). The V end was cut by 5 bases, the J end by 10 bases, with 23 bases between. This CDR3 region has 16 residues. The DNA of the CDR3 is TGTGCCAGTAGTCCCACAAAGGACCTTGGGCGCGTAAAACTGTTTTTT. Residues: CASSPTKDLGRVKLFF.

The chain is built from TRBV4-2 and TRBJ2-7; D possibly corresponds to TRBD2 (6 bases). This CDR3 has 16 amino acids. CDR1 LGHNA and CDR2 YNFKEQ come from the germline V gene. The ends were cut back, 0 bases at V and 3 bases at J, with 15 bases in the middle. The CDR3 loop reads CASSQDRTTGVYEQYF. CDR3 DNA: TGTGCCAGCAGCCAAGATCGAACCACGGGGGTCTACGAGCAGTACTTC.

The rearrangement joins TRBV7-2 to TRBJ2-2; 10 nucleotides agree with TRBD2. Germline-derived CDR1 and CDR2 are SGHTA and FQGNSA. V lost 4 bases to trimming and J lost 6 bases; unmatched junction nucleotides: 11. The CDR3 has 17 amino acids. The CDR3 spells CASSSQPSGGAAGELFF. The CDR3, as DNA: TGTGCCAGCAGCTCCCAGCCCAGCGGGGGGGCGGCCGGGGAGCTGTTTTTT.

In its sample, this clone was seen a few times. The chain carries TRBV28 and TRBJ2-2, with 11 bases aligning to TRBD2. Germline lookup yields CDR1 MDHEN and CDR2 SYDVKM. V lost 6 bases to trimming and J lost 7 bases; unmatched junction nucleotides: 7. The CDR3 contains 15 residues. CDR3 nucleotides: TGTGCCAGCAGCCGCACTAGCGGGAGTATCGGGGAGCTGTTTTTT. It translates to CASSRTSGSIGELFF.

This clone was detected once. This chain uses TRBV2 with TRBJ2-7; 10 nucleotides agree with TRBD2. The germline V gene encodes CDR1 SNHLY and CDR2 FYNNEI. V shed 11 bases, J shed 4 bases, and the junction held 8 bases outside the gene matches. The CDR3 runs 13 residues. CDR3 nucleotides: TGTGCCGGGCTTCGAGCGGGAGGGTACGAGCAGTACTTC. Translation: CAGLRAGGYEQYF. Filled out from reference TRBV2 and TRBJ2-7, the complete variable domain reads EPEVTQTPSHQVTQMGQEVILRCVPISNHLYFYWYRQILGQKVEFLVSFYNNEISEKSEIFDDQFSVERPDGSNFTLKIRSTKLEDSAMYFCAGLRAGGYEQYFGPGTRLTVT.

About this clone: Other DNA sequences within the sample encode an identical CDR3. The gene calls are TRBV5-6 and TRBJ1-5; D is undetermined. Deletions cut 0 bases from V and 3 bases from J, with 1 base between. This CDR3 region has 12 residues. Germline-derived CDR1 and CDR2 are SGHDT and YYEEEE. The CDR3 here is CASSLANQPQHF. The CDR3 nucleotides are TGTGCCAGCAGCTTGGCCAATCAGCCCCAGCATTTT.

This rearrangement joins TRBV6-1 to TRBJ2-2, with D perhaps matching TRBD1 or TRBD2 (6 bases each). Germline V lookup: CDR1 MNHNS, CDR2 SASEGT. Trimming stripped 6 bases from V and 5 bases from J, with 13 bases between. CDR3 size: 14 residues. The CDR3 DNA sequence: TGTGCCAGCAGCGTAGGGGGGCGTACCGGGGAGCTGTTTTTT. Protein product: CASSVGGRTGELFF.

The rearrangement links TRBV2 to TRBJ2-1; 9 positions agree with TRBD2. The CDR3 loop spans 16 amino acids. V gave up 0 bases and J gave up 3 bases; unmatched junction bases: 3. The germline V gene has CDR1 SNHLY and CDR2 FYNNEI. The DNA for the CDR3 is TGTGCCAGCAGTGAAGCTAGCGGGAGTTTCTACAATGAGCAGTTCTTC. It codes for CASSEASGSFYNEQFF.